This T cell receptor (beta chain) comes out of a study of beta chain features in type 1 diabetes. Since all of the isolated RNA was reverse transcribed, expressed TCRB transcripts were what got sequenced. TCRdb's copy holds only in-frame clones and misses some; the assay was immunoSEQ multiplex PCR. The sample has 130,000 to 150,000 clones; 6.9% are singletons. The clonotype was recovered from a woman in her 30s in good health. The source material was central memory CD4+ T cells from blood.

CDR3 region: CAWTPGQRGGYTF. DNA of the CDR3: TGTGCCTGGACCCCGGGACAGAGGGGTGGCTACACCTTC. The rearrangement links TRBV30 to TRBJ1-2; the match to TRBD1 covers 7 bases. CDR1 and CDR2 (germline): GTSNPN, SVGIG (reference sequence). There are 13 residues in the CDR3. Trimming at V came to 4 bases and at J to 7 bases, leaving 9 bases not matched to a gene.